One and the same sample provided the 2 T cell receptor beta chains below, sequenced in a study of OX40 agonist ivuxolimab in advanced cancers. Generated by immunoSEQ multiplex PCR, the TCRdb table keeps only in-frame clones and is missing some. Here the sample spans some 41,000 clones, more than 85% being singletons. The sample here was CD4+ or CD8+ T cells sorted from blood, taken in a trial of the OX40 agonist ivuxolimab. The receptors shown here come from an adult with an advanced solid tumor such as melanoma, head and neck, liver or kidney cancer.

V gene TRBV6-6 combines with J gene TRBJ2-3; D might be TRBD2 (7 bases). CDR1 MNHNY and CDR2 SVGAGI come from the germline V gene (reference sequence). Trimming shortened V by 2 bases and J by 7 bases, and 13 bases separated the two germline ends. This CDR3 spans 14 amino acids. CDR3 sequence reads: CASSYGGAGNTQYF. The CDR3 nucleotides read TGTGCCAGCAGTTACGGGGGGGCGGGAAATACGCAGTATTTT.

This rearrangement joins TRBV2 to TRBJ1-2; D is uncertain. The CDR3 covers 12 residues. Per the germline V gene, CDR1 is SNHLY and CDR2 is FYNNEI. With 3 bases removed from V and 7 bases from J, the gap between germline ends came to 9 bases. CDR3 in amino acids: CASSESRSGYTF. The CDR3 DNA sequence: TGTGCCAGCAGTGAGTCCAGGAGTGGCTACACCTTC.